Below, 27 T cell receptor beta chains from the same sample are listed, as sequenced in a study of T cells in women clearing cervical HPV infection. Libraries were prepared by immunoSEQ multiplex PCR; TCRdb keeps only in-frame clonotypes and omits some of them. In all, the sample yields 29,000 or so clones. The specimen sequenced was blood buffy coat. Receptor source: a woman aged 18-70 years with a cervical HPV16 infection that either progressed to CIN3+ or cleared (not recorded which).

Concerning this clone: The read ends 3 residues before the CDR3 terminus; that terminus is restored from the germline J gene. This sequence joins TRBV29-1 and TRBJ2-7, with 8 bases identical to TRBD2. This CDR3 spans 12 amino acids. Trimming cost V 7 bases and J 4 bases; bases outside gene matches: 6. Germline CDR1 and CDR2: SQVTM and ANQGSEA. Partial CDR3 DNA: TGCAGCGGGACCAGCGGGGGATACGAG. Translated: CSGTSGGYE. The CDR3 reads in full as CSGTSGGYEQYF.

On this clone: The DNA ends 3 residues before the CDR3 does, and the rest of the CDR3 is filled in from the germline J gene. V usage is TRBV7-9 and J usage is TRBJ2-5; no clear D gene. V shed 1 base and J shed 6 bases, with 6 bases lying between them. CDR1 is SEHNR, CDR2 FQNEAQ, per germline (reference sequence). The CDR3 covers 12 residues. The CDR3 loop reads CASSLGGQTQYF. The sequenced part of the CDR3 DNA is TGTGCCAGCAGCTTAGGTGGGCAGACC. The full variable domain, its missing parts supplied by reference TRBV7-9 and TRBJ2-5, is DTGVSQNPRHKITKRGQNVTFRCDPISEHNRLYWYRQTLGQGPEFLTYFQNEAQLEKSRLLSDRFSAERPKGSFSTLEIQRTEQGDSAMYLCASSLGGQTQYFGPGTRLLVL.

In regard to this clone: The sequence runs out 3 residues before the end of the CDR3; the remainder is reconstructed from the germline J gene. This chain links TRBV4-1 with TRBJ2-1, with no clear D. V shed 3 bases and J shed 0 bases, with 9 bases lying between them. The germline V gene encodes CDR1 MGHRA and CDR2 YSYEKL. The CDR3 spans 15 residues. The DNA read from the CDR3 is TGCGCCAGCAGCCAGCGCTCACGCTCCTACAATGAG. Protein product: CASSQRSRSYNE. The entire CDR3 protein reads CASSQRSRSYNEQFF.

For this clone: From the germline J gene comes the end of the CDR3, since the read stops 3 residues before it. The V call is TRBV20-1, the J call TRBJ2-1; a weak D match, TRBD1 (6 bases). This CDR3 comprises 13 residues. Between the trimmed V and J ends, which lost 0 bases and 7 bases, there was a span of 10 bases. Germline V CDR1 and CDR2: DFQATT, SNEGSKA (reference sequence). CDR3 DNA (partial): TGCAGTGCTAGAGATACAGGGCGGAATGAG. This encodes CSARDTGRNE. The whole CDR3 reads CSARDTGRNEQFF.

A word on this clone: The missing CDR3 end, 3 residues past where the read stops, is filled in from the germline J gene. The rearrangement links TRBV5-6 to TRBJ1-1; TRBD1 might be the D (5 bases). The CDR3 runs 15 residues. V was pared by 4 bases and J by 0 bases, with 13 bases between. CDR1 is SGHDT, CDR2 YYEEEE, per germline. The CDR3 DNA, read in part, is TGTGCCAGCAGCGGGGTAGACAGAGTGAACACTGAA. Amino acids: CASSGVDRVNTE. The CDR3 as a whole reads CASSGVDRVNTEAFF.

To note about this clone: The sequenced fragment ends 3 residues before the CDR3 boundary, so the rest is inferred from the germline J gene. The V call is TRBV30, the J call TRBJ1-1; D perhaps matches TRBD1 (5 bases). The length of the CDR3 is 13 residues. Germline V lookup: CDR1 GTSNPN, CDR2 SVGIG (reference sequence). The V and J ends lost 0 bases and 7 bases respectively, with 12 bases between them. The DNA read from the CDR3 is TGTGCCTGGAGTGTAAGAGGGGTTTTTGAA. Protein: CAWSVRGVFE. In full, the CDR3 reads CAWSVRGVFEAFF.

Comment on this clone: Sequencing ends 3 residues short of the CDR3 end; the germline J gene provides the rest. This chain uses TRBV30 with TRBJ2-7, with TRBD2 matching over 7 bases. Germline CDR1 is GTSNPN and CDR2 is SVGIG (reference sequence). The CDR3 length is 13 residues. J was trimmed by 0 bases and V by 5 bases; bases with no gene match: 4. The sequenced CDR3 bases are TGTGCCTGGGGGAGGGGTAGCTCCTACGAG. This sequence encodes CAWGRGSSYE. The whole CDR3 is CAWGRGSSYEQYF.

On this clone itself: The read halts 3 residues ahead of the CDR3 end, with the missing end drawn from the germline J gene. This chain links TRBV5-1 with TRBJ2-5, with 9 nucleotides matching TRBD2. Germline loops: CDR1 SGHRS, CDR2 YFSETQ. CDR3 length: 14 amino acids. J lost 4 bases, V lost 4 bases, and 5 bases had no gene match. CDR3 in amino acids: CASSTAGGVETQYF. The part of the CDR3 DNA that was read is TGCGCCAGCAGCACCGCGGGGGGGGTAGAGACC.

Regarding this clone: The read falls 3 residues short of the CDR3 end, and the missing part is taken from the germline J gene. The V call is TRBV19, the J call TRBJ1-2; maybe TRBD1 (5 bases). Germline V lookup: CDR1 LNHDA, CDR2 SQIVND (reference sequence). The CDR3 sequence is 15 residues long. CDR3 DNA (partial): TGTGCCAGTAGGGCACTAGCGGGGGGGTACAATGAC. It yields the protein CASRALAGGYND. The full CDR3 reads CASRALAGGYNDYTF.

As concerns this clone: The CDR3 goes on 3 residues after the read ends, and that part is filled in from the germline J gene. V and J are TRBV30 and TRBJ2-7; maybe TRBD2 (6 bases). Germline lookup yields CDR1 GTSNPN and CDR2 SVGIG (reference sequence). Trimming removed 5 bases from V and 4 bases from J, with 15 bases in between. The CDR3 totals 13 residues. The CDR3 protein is CAWSGGPFYEQYF. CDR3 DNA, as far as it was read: TGTGCCTGGTCCGGAGGGCCCTTTTACGAG.

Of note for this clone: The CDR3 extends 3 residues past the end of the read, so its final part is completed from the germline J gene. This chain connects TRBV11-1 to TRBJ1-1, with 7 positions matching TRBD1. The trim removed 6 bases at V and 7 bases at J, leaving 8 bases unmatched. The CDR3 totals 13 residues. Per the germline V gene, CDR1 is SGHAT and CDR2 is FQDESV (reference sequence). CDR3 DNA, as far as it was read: TGTGCCAGCAGTTTTGGGACAGCTATTGAA. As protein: CASSFGTAIE. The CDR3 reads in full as CASSFGTAIEAFF.

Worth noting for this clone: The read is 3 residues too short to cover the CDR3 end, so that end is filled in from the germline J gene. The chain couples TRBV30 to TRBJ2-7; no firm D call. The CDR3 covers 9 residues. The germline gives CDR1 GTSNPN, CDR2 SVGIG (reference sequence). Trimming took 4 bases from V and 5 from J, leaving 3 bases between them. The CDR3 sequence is CAWTDEQYF. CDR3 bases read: TGTGCCTGGACTGACGAG.

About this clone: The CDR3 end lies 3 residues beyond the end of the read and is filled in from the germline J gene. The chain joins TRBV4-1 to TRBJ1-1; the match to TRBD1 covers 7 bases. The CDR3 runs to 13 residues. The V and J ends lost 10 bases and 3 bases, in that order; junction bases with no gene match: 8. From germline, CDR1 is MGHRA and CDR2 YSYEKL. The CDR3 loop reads CATLDRVDTEAFF. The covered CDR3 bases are TGCGCCACCCTCGACAGGGTGGACACTGAA.

This chain's CDR3 is CSVPAGGTEAFF. The DNA read from the CDR3 is TGCAGCGTCCCTGCGGGAGGCACTGAA. This chain connects TRBV29-1 to TRBJ1-1; D remains ambiguous. The DNA ends 3 residues before the CDR3 does, and the rest of the CDR3 is filled in from the germline J gene. From germline, CDR1 is SQVTM and CDR2 ANQGSEA. V dropped 6 bases and J dropped 4 bases, with 12 bases sitting between them. The CDR3 is 12 amino acids.

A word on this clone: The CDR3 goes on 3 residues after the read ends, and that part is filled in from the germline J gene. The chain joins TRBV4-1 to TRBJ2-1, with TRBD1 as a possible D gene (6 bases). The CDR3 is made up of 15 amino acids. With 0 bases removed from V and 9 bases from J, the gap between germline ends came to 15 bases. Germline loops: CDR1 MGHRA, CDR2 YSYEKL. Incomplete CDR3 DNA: TGCGCCAGCAGCCAAGATACATCAGGGGCTAGTGAG. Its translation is CASSQDTSGASE. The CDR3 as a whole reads CASSQDTSGASEQFF.

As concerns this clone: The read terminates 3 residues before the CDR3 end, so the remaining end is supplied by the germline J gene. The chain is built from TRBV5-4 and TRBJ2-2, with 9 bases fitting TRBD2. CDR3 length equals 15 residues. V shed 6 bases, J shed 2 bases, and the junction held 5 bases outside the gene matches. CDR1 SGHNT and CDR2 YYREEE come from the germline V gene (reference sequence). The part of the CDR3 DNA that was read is TGTGCCAGCACTTCGGGACTAGCAAACACCGGGGAG. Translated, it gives CASTSGLANTGE. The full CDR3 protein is CASTSGLANTGELFF.

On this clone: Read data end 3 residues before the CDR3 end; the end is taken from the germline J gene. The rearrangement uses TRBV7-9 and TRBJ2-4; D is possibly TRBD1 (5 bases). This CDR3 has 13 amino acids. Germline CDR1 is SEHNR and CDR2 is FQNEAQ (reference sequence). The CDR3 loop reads CASSLSQGSGQYF. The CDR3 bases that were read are TGTGCCAGCAGCTTATCCCAGGGCAGTGGT.

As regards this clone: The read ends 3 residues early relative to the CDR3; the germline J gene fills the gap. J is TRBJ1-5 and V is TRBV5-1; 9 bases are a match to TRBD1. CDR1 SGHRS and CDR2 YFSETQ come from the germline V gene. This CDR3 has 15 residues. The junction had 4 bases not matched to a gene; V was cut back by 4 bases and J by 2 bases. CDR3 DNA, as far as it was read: TGCGCCAGCAGCCCTACAGGGGGCGGCAATCAGCCC. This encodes CASSPTGGGNQP. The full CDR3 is CASSPTGGGNQPQHF.

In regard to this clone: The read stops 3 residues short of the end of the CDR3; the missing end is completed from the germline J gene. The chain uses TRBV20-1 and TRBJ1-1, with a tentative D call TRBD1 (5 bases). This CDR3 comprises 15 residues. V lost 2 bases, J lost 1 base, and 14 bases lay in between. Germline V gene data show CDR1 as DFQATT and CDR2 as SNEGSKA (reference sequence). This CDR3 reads CSARPWGDRNTEAFF. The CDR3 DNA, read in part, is TGCAGTGCTAGACCTTGGGGGGACCGGAACACTGAA.

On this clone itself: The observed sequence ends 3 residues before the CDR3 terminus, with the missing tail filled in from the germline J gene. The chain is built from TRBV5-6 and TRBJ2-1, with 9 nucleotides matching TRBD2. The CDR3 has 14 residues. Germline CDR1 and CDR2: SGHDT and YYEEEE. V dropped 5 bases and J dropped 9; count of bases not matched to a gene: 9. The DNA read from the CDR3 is TGTGCCAGCAGTCATAGCGGGGGAGGGAGTGAG. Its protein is CASSHSGGGSE. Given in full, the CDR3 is CASSHSGGGSEQFF.

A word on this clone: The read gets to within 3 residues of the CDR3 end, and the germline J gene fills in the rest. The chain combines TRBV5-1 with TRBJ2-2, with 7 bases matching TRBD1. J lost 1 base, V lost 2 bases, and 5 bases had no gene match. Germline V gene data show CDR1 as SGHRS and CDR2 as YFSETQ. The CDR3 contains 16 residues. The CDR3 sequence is CASSFLRQGNTGELFF. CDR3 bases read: TGCGCCAGCAGCTTCCTTCGACAGGGGAACACCGGGGAG. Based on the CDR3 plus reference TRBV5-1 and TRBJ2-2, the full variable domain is KAGVTQTPRYLIKTRGQQVTLSCSPISGHRSVSWYQQTPGQGLQFLFEYFSETQRNKGNFPGRFSGRQFSNSRSEMNVSTLELGDSALYLCASSFLRQGNTGELFFGEGSRLTVL.

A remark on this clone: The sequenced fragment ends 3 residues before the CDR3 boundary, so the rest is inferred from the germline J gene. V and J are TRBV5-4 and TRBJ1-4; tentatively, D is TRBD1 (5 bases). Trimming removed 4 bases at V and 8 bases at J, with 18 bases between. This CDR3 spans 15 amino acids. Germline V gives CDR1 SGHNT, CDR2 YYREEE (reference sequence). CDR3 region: CASSNDRGIKEKLFF. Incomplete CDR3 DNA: TGTGCCAGCAGCAACGATCGGGGGATCAAGGAAAAA.

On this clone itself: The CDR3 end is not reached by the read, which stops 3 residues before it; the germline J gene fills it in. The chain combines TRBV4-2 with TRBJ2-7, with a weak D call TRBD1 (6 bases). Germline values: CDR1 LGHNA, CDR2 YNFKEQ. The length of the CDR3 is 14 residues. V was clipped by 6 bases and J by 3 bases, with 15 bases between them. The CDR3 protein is CASRRDLDSYEQYF. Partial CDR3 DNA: TGTGCCAGCAGACGTGACTTGGACAGCTACGAG.

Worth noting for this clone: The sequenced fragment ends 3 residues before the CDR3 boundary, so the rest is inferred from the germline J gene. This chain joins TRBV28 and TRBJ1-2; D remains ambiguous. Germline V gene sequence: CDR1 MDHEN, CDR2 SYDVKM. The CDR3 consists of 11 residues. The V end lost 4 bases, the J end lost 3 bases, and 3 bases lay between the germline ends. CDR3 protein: CASSSYYGYTF. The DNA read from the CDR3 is TGTGCCAGCAGTTCTTACTATGGC.

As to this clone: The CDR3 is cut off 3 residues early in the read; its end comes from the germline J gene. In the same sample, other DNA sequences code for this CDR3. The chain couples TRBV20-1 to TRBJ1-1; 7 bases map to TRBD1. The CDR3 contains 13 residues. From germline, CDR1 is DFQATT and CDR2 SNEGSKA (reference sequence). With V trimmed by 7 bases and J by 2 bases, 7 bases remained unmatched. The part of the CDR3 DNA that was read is TGCAGTGGCATACAGGGGACAAACACTGAA. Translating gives CSGIQGTNTE. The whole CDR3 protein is CSGIQGTNTEAFF.

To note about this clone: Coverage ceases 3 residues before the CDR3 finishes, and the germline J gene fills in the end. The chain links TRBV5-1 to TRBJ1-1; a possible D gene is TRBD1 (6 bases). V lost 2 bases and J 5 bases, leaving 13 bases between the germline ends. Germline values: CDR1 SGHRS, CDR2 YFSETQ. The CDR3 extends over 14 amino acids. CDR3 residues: CASSLQGSGTEAFF. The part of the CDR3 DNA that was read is TGCGCCAGCAGCTTACAGGGTAGTGGGACTGAA.

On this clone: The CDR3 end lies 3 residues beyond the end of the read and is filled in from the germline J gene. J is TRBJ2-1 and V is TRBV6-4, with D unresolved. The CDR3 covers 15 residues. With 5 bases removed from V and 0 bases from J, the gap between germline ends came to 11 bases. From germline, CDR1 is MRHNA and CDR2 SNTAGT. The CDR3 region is CASSSSVSSYNEQFF. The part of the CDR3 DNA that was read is TGTGCCAGCAGTTCCAGCGTGAGCTCCTACAATGAG.